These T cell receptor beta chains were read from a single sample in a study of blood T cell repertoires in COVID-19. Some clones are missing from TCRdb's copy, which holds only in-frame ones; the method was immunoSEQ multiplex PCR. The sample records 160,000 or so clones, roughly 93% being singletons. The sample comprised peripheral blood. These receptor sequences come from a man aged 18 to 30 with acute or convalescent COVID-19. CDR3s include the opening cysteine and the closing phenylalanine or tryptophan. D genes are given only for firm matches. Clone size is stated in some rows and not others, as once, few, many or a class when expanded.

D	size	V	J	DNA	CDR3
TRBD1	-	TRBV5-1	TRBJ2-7	TGCGCCAGCAGCCCGAACCTGGGACAGGGGGCCACCTACGAGCAGTACTTC	CASSPNLGQGATYEQYF
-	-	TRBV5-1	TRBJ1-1	TGCGCCAGCAGCTTGGTATCGGGGAACACTGAAGCTTTCTTT	CASSLVSGNTEAFF
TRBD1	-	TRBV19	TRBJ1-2	TGTGCCAGTAGTATAGACCCCGGACAGGTGGGCTACACCTTC	CASSIDPGQVGYTF
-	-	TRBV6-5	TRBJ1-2	TGTGCCAGCCGACGGGAGGTTGCAGGGGACTATGGCTACACCTTC	CASRREVAGDYGYTF
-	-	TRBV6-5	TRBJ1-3	TGTGCCAGCACCATAGGAGGGAACGGAAACACCATATATTTT	CASTIGGNGNTIYF
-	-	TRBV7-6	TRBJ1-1	TGTGCCAGCAGCTTAGCCGGGGTGAGGAACACTGAAGCTTTCTTT	CASSLAGVRNTEAFF
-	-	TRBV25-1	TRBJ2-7	TGTGCCAGCAGGAACCGGGACTGGACCTACGAGCAGTACTTC	CASRNRDWTYEQYF
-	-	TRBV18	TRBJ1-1	TGTGCCAGCTCACCACCGGGGGGGGAAGAAGGTGAAGCTTTCTTT	CASSPPGGEEGEAFF
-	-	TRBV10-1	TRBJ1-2	TGCGCCAGCAGTCCGTCAGGGTGCAGGGATGGCTACACCTTC	CASSPSGCRDGYTF
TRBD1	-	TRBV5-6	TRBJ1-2	TGTGCCAGCAGCTCCGGGACAGCTAACTATGGCTACACCTTC	CASSSGTANYGYTF
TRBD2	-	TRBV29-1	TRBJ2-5	TGCAGCGTCTACGGACTAGCGGGGCCTCAAGAGACCCAGTACTTC	CSVYGLAGPQETQYF
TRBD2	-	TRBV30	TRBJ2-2	TGTGCCTGGAGTCTCGGACTAGCGGGAGTGCGGGTCGGGGAGCTGTTTTTT	CAWSLGLAGVRVGELFF
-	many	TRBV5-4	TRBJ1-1	TGTGCCAGCAGTTACGAACTAGGGGGCACTGAAGCTTTCTTT	CASSYELGGTEAFF
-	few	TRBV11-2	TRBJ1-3	TGTGCCAGCAGCTTACGGACGGTCCGCGGGATAAGTCGGGGAAACACCATATATTTT	CASSLRTVRGISRGNTIYF
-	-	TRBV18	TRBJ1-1	TGTGCCAGCTCACCAGGGGGGGCGAGGACTGAAGCTTTCTTT	CASSPGGARTEAFF
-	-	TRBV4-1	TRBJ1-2	TGCGCCAGCAGCCAAGATTGGGCCGAGGGCTATGGCTACACCTTC	CASSQDWAEGYGYTF
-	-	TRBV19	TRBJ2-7	TGTGCCAGTAGTATAATACAGGGCTACGAGCAGTACTTC	CASSIIQGYEQYF
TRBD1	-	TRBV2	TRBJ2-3	TGTGCCAGCAGTGGGGAGGGGGACAGGGGCCTGAGCACAGATACGCAGTATTTT	CASSGEGDRGLSTDTQYF
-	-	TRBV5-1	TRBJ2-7	TGCGCCAGCAGCTTGTTGAGTTACTCGGACGAGCAGTACTTC	CASSLLSYSDEQYF
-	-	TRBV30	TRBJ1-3	TGTGCCTCCACCGGGGAAATTGGAAACACCATATATTTT	CASTGEIGNTIYF
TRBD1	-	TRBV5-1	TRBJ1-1	TGCGCCAGCGCCTCCGACAGGGTGGGCACTGAAGCTTTCTTT	CASASDRVGTEAFF
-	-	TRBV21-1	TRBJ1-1	TGTGCCAGCAGCAAAATTACGGGCAGGGGTGGGACTGAAGCTTTCTTT	CASSKITGRGGTEAFF
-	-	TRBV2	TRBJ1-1	TGTGCCAGCGGAGGCCAGAACACTGAAGCTTTCTTT	CASGGQNTEAFF
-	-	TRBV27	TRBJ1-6	TGTGCCAGCAGTTTATATTGGCCGGGACATCTTGCTTCACCCCTCCACTTT	CASSLYWPGHLASPLHF
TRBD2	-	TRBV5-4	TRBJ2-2	TGTGCCAGCAGCCCTGAGACTAGCGGGAGTCCCGGGGAGCTGTTTTTT	CASSPETSGSPGELFF
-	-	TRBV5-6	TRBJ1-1	TGTGCCAGCAGCATAAAGAACAGGGCGGACACTGAAGCTTTCTTT	CASSIKNRADTEAFF
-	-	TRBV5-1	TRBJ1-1	TGCGCCAGCACCCTGAGGTTGAACACTGAAGCTTTCTTT	CASTLRLNTEAFF
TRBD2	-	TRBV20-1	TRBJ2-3	TGCAGTGCTAGTGGACTAGCGGGGGGGCCAGATACGCAGTATTTT	CSASGLAGGPDTQYF
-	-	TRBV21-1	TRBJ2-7	TGTGCCAGCGCCCCGGGACACGGAGCCTACGAGCAGTACTTC	CASAPGHGAYEQYF
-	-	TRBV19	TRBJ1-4	TGTGCCAGTAGTATCAGGGAAAAACTGTTTTTT	CASSIREKLFF
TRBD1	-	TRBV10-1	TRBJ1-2	TGCGCCAGCAGTAATGGAATTGGGGGACAGACCTATGGCTACACCTTC	CASSNGIGGQTYGYTF
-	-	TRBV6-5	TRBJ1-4	TGTGCCAGCGGTCGTCCAGGGTTTGAAAAACTGTTTTTT	CASGRPGFEKLFF
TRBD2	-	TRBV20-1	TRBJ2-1	TGCAGTGCTGGTGGTAGGGTAGCGGGGGCGGAGGGGCAGTTCTTC	CSAGGRVAGAEGQFF
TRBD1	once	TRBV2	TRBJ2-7	TGTGCCAGCAGTGCGCTGACAGGGGGCACGGGCGAGCAGTACTTC	CASSALTGGTGEQYF
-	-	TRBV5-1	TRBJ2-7	TGCGCCAGCAGCTTGGGAGTCTCGGCAGGCCCTCCCTACGAGCAGTACTTC	CASSLGVSAGPPYEQYF